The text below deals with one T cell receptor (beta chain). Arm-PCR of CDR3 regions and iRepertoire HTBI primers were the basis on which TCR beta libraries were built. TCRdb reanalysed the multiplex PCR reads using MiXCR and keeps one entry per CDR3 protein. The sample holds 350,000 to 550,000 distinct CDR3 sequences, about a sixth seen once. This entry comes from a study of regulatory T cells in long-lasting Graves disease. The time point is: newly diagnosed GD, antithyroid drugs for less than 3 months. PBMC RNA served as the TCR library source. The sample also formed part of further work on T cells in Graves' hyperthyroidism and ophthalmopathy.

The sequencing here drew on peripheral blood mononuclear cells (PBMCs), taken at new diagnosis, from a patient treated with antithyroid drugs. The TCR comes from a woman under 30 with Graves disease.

The CDR3 DNA is TGTGCCAGCAGCTTAACCTCAGGGATGCCCTACGAGCAGTACTTC. It encodes CASSLTSGMPYEQYF. This chain links TRBV7-3 with TRBJ2-7; possibly TRBD1 for D (5 bases). V gave up 0 bases and J gave up 2 bases, with 11 bases separating them. Germline V gene lookup returns CDR1 SGHTA and CDR2 FQGTGA. The CDR3 contains 15 residues. The entire variable domain, with the rest obtained from reference TRBV7-3 and TRBJ2-7, is as follows: GAGVSQTPSNKVTEKGKYVELRCDPISGHTALYWYRQSLGQGPEFLIYFQGTGAADDSGLPNDRFFAVRPEGSVSTLKIQRTERGDSAVYLCASSLTSGMPYEQYFGPGTRLTVT.